Presented here are 27 T cell receptor beta chains from one specimen sequenced in a study of identical twins. A single record per CDR3 protein comes from TCRdb applying MiXCR to the 5' RACE reads. The sample yields hundreds of thousands of distinct CDR3 sequences, over 8.5% seen once. The same specimen was also included in a second study, on yellow fever vaccine responses in identical twins.

The material sequenced was PBMCs. The source is a woman between 18 and 30 years old in good health.

V usage is TRBV3-1 and J usage is TRBJ2-5, with a possible D match to TRBD2 (6 bases). There are 15 residues in the CDR3. V was clipped by 3 bases and J by 2 bases, with 13 bases between them. Germline CDR1 is LGHDT and CDR2 is YNNKEL (reference sequence). CDR3 sequence (DNA): TGTGCCAGCAGCCATCACCCCGGGGGTCAAGAGACCCAGTACTTC. It translates to CASSHHPGGQETQYF.

The rearrangement uses TRBV7-9 and TRBJ2-2; no definite D call. Trimming removed 5 bases from V and 8 bases from J, with 12 bases in between. The CDR3 runs to 13 residues. The germline V gene encodes CDR1 SEHNR and CDR2 FQNEAQ (reference sequence). In nucleotides, the CDR3 is TGTGCCAGCAGCCCCGTGGGCGGTGGGGAGCTGTTTTTT. Translated, it gives CASSPVGGGELFF.

This clonotype was found many times. DNA for the CDR3: TGTGCCAGCAGTTTCCCGGGACAGACGTCCTACGAGCAGTACTTC. Encoded protein: CASSFPGQTSYEQYF. V is TRBV12-3 or TRBV12-4 and J is TRBJ2-7, with 7 bases identical to TRBD1. V lost 3 bases and J lost 1; bases outside the gene matches: 6. This CDR3 is 15 amino acids long.

The V and J genes are TRBV6-2 or TRBV6-3 and TRBJ2-1; 7 bases match TRBD2. Looked up from germline, CDR1 is MNHEY and CDR2 is SVGEGT. CDR3 length: 17 amino acids. The V and J ends lost 2 bases and 0 bases, in that order; junction bases with no gene match: 7. The CDR3 reads CASSYPLAAPSYNEQFF. Here the CDR3 DNA reads TGTGCCAGCAGTTACCCCCTAGCGGCCCCCTCCTACAATGAGCAGTTCTTC.

This clonotype was seen at least ten times. The V gene is TRBV3-1, the J gene TRBJ2-3; the D gene is possibly TRBD2 (5 bases). Germline assignment: CDR1 LGHDT and CDR2 YNNKEL (reference sequence). The ends were cut back, 1 base at V and 4 bases at J, with 15 bases in the middle. The CDR3 is made up of 16 amino acids. CDR3 residues: CASSQGPSKQADTQYF. CDR3 nucleotides: TGTGCCAGCAGCCAAGGGCCTAGCAAGCAGGCAGATACGCAGTATTTT.

This clonotype came up many times. The chain couples TRBV4-2 to TRBJ2-7, with D perhaps matching TRBD2 (6 bases). Germline loops: CDR1 LGHNA, CDR2 YNFKEQ. The ends were cut back, 4 bases at V and 7 bases at J, with 8 bases in the middle. The CDR3 is made up of 11 amino acids. The CDR3 coding sequence is TGTGCCAGCAGCCTGGAGGGAGAGCAGTACTTC. Translating gives CASSLEGEQYF.

This clonotype has a count of ten or more. V gene TRBV12-3 or TRBV12-4 combines with J gene TRBJ1-2, with TRBD1 as a possible D gene (5 bases). The ends were cut back, 3 bases at V and 4 bases at J, with 18 bases in the middle. The CDR3 totals 16 residues. The DNA of the CDR3 is TGTGCCAGCAGTTTGGGGACGGAGAAAATTTTCTATGGCTACACCTTC. It codes for CASSLGTEKIFYGYTF.

The chain joins TRBV6-1 to TRBJ1-5, with 7 bases that match TRBD1. This CDR3 has 16 residues. Germline trimming cut 4 bases from V and 0 bases from J; bases unmatched to any gene: 6. Germline values: CDR1 MNHNS, CDR2 SASEGT. CDR3 sequence (DNA): TGTGCCAGCAGTGCAAGGGGACAGAATAGCAATCAGCCCCAGCATTTT. It codes for CASSARGQNSNQPQHF.

The rearrangement joins TRBV12-3 or TRBV12-4 to TRBJ1-3; D not resolved. The CDR3 contains 14 residues. V was trimmed by 6 bases and J by 0 bases, leaving 9 bases between them. The CDR3 coding sequence is TGTGCCAGCAGACCGTGGGGCTCTGGAAACACCATATATTTT. This translates into CASRPWGSGNTIYF.

In its sample, this clonotype was seen many times. The chain carries TRBV27 and TRBJ2-1; 13 positions agree with TRBD2. Germline V CDR1 and CDR2: MNHEY, SMNVEV (reference sequence). This CDR3 is built from 16 residues. V lost 4 bases and J lost 9; bases outside the gene matches: 9. The CDR3 here is CASSSPTSGRPSEQFF. As DNA, the CDR3 is TGTGCCAGCAGTTCCCCGACTAGCGGGAGGCCCAGTGAGCAGTTCTTC.

The genes are TRBV5-1 and TRBJ2-7; a weak D match, TRBD2 (5 bases). The germline gives CDR1 SGHRS, CDR2 YFSETQ. The CDR3 sequence is 16 residues long. V lost 4 bases and J lost 7, with 24 bases in between. CDR3 nucleotides: TGCGCCAGCAGCACCGCTTTGGCGGGCGCCTCTGGTGAGCAGTACTTC. It specifies CASSTALAGASGEQYF.

This clonotype was picked up many times. The rearrangement joins TRBV12-3 or TRBV12-4 to TRBJ2-1; the D gene is possibly TRBD2 (6 bases). CDR3 length: 17 residues. Between the trimmed V and J ends, which lost 11 bases and 0 bases, there was a span of 23 bases. For the CDR3, the DNA is TGTGCCGCCGCACCTGTCTTAGCGGCGAGCTCCTACAATGAGCAGTTCTTC. Translation: CAAAPVLAASSYNEQFF.

The chain recombines TRBV18 with TRBJ2-5; 8 positions agree with TRBD2. The CDR3 has 15 amino acids. V was pared by 2 bases and J by 5 bases, with 7 bases of the junction left unmatched. Germline loops: CDR1 KGHSH, CDR2 LQKENI. Here the CDR3 DNA reads TGTGCCAGCTCACCAAAGCGGGGGCCAGGGGAGACCCAGTACTTC. This sequence encodes CASSPKRGPGETQYF.

V usage is TRBV14 and J usage is TRBJ2-3; D remains unclear. The ends were cut back, 2 bases at V and 2 bases at J, with 11 bases in the middle. This CDR3 has 15 residues. Per germline, CDR1 SGHDN and CDR2 FVKESK. CDR3 residues: CASSQIYISTDTQYF. CDR3 DNA sequence: TGTGCCAGCAGCCAAATTTACATTTCCACAGATACGCAGTATTTT. The full variable domain, rest sourced from reference TRBV14 and TRBJ2-3, is EAGVTQFPSHSVIEKGQTVTLRCDPISGHDNLYWYRRVMGKEIKFLLHFVKESKQDESGMPNNRFLAERTGGTYSTLKVQPAELEDSGVYFCASSQIYISTDTQYFGPGTRLTVL.

The V and J genes are TRBV7-2 and TRBJ2-3, with no clear D. The V end was cut by 6 bases, the J end by 5 bases, with 12 bases between. Germline V gene lookup returns CDR1 SGHTA and CDR2 FQGNSA. CDR3 size: 13 residues. The CDR3 DNA reads TGTGCCAGCAGACCGGACCAAGGAGATACGCAGTATTTT. Protein: CASRPDQGDTQYF.

A few counts support this clonotype. The chain recombines TRBV5-6 with TRBJ2-3; possibly TRBD1 for D (6 bases). This CDR3 comprises 14 residues. The germline CDR1 and CDR2 sequences are SGHDT and YYEEEE. V shed 5 bases and J shed 0 bases, with 10 bases lying between them. CDR3 region: CASRIQGSTDTQYF. CDR3 sequence (DNA): TGTGCCAGCAGGATACAGGGAAGCACAGATACGCAGTATTTT.

This clonotype has ten or more counts. The J gene is TRBJ2-1, the V gene TRBV3-1; D is unresolved. Trimming left V 4 bases short and J 7 bases short, with 14 bases between. The CDR3 spans 14 residues. The germline V gene has CDR1 LGHDT and CDR2 YNNKEL (reference sequence). The CDR3 reads CASSPPGGSNEQFF. The CDR3 DNA reads as TGTGCCAGCAGCCCCCCCGGTGGATCTAATGAGCAGTTCTTC.

This clonotype was detected ten times or more. The chain is built from TRBV7-6 and TRBJ2-6; D unresolved. CDR1 SGHVS and CDR2 FNYEAQ come from the germline V gene. Trimming took off 3 bases at V and 0 bases at J, with 6 bases between the two ends. CDR3 length: 15 residues. CDR3 loop: CASSLVPSGANVLTF. In nucleotides, the CDR3 is TGTGCCAGCAGCTTGGTGCCCTCTGGGGCCAACGTCCTGACTTTC. Filled out from reference TRBV7-6 and TRBJ2-6, the complete variable domain reads GAGVSQSPRYKVTKRGQDVALRCDPISGHVSLYWYRQALGQGPEFLTYFNYEAQQDKSGLPNDRFSAERPEGSISTLTIQRTEQRDSAMYRCASSLVPSGANVLTFGAGSRLTVL.

Only a few counts were recorded for this clonotype. V usage is TRBV7-9 and J usage is TRBJ2-4; 11 bases match TRBD2. The CDR3 has 16 amino acids. J lost 3 bases, V lost 5 bases, and 6 bases had no gene match. Germline CDR1 reads SEHNR; CDR2 reads FQNEAQ (reference sequence). The CDR3: CASSPTSGRGKNIQYF. The CDR3 nucleotides are TGTGCCAGCAGCCCCACTAGCGGGAGAGGCAAAAACATTCAGTACTTC.

This clonotype has ten or more counts. The chain has TRBV20-1 and TRBJ2-5; D tentatively reads TRBD1 or TRBD2 (7 bases each). The CDR3 loop spans 17 amino acids. The V gene lost 1 base and the J gene lost 1 base, with 19 bases spanning the gap. Germline V gives CDR1 DFQATT, CDR2 SNEGSKA (reference sequence). CDR3: CSARGVDREGPQETQYF. The DNA for the CDR3 is TGCAGTGCTAGAGGGGTTGACAGGGAGGGACCCCAAGAGACCCAGTACTTC.

In this sample, this clonotype turned up many times. V gene TRBV6-2 or TRBV6-3 combines with J gene TRBJ2-2, with D unresolved. The CDR3 runs 15 residues. CDR1 is MNHEY and CDR2 is SVGEGT in the germline V gene. V lost 2 bases and J lost 6, with 13 bases in between. This CDR3 reads CASSYIGSRPGELFF. The CDR3 DNA is TGTGCCAGCAGTTACATCGGCTCACGCCCCGGGGAGCTGTTTTTT.

This clonotype occurred many times. V is TRBV4-3 and J is TRBJ2-1, with 11 bases matching TRBD2. This CDR3 comprises 16 residues. Losses at the gene ends were 3 bases for V and 4 bases for J; bases not matched to a gene: 5. Germline CDR1 is LGHNA and CDR2 is YSLEER. CDR3 sequence reads: CASSQGRLAGYNEQFF. Here the CDR3 DNA reads TGCGCCAGCAGCCAGGGTCGACTAGCGGGGTACAATGAGCAGTTCTTC.

This clonotype was seen ten or more times. V usage is TRBV12-3 or TRBV12-4 and J usage is TRBJ2-1, with D unresolved. This CDR3 spans 12 amino acids. The V gene lost 4 bases and the J gene lost 6 bases, with 7 bases spanning the gap. The CDR3 sequence: CASSSRSNEQFF. Here the CDR3 DNA reads TGTGCCAGCAGTTCCCGTTCCAATGAGCAGTTCTTC.

This clonotype was picked up many times. The rearrangement links TRBV29-1 to TRBJ2-1; TRBD1 is a possible D gene (7 bases). Trimming took off 4 bases at V and 6 bases at J, with 16 bases between the two ends. The CDR3 runs 14 residues. Germline V gene lookup returns CDR1 SQVTM and CDR2 ANQGSEA. CDR3 coding DNA: TGCAGCGTTGTAAGGCGGGACAGACCCAATGAGCAGTTCTTC. This translates into CSVVRRDRPNEQFF.

This rearrangement joins TRBV20-1 to TRBJ2-1, with TRBD2 matching over 8 bases. CDR1 and CDR2 from the germline V gene are DFQATT and SNEGSKA (reference sequence). V was pared by 3 bases and J by 7 bases, with 8 bases of the junction left unmatched. CDR3 size: 14 residues. CDR3 DNA sequence: TGCAGTGCTAGGTCCCTAGCGGGTCGGAATGAGCAGTTCTTC. Residues: CSARSLAGRNEQFF.

V is TRBV5-1 and J is TRBJ2-5; TRBD2 matches 10 bases. The V gene's germline CDR1 is SGHRS and CDR2 YFSETQ. V lost 1 base to trimming and J lost 4 bases; unmatched junction nucleotides: 4. The CDR3 has 15 residues. In DNA form, the CDR3 reads TGCGCCAGCAGCTTGATAGCGGGGGGCATAGAGACCCAGTACTTC. It specifies CASSLIAGGIETQYF.

This clonotype was observed a handful of times. The chain couples TRBV7-9 to TRBJ2-1; 14 bases are a match to TRBD2. CDR1 and CDR2 from the germline V gene are SEHNR and FQNEAQ (reference sequence). This CDR3 comprises 17 residues. J was trimmed by 6 bases and V by 5 bases; bases with no gene match: 9. DNA for the CDR3: TGTGCCAGCAGCCCTCCCCCAGGGACTAGCGGGAGCAATGAGCAGTTCTTC. This gives the protein CASSPPPGTSGSNEQFF. Full variable domain (rest looked up from reference TRBV7-9 and TRBJ2-1): DTGVSQNPRHKITKRGQNVTFRCDPISEHNRLYWYRQTLGQGPEFLTYFQNEAQLEKSRLLSDRFSAERPKGSFSTLEIQRTEQGDSAMYLCASSPPPGTSGSNEQFFGPGTRLTVL.